Listed below are T cell receptor beta chains from one sample, sequenced in a study of T cell repertoires in cytomegalovirus infection. Their antigens are not known. In TCRdb, the reads were re-called with MiXCR into one record per CDR3 protein. Of hundreds of thousands of distinct CDR3 sequences in the sample, around 35% were seen once. The material was cultured PBMCs, obtained from culture after CMV antigen stimulation. These receptors were collected from a human donor in good health (CMV status not recorded). Some clones in this sample may be carry-over from other donors' samples. Both conserved end residues are part of each CDR3. The order of the fields is V gene, clone size, J gene, D gene, CDR3 protein, CDR3 DNA. D genes are given only for firm matches. Clone size is given for some rows only: seen once, a few or many times, or a class if the clone is expanded.

TRBV20-1	-	TRBJ2-7	-	CSARVASEWREQYF	TGCAGTGCTAGGGTGGCATCAGAGTGGAGGGAGCAGTACTTC
TRBV12-3/TRBV12-4	few	TRBJ1-1	-	CASSLFRTDRLNTEAFF	TGTGCCAGCAGTTTGTTCCGGACTGACAGGTTGAACACTGAAGCTTTCTTT
TRBV3-1	-	TRBJ1-6	-	CASSQGTWDSPLHF	TGTGCCAGCAGCCAAGGGACATGGGATTCACCCCTCCACTTT
TRBV4-1	-	TRBJ2-3	-	CASSQDPAAPSTDTQYF	TGCGCCAGCAGCCAAGACCCGGCGGCACCTAGCACAGATACGCAGTATTTT
TRBV5-1	few	TRBJ1-1	-	CASSLEVVQNTEAFF	TGCGCCAGCAGCTTGGAGGTAGTACAGAACACTGAAGCTTTCTTT
TRBV6-5	-	TRBJ2-1	TRBD2	CASSTRGGLGEQFF	TGTGCCAGCAGTACCCGGGGGGGACTTGGTGAGCAGTTCTTC
TRBV20-1	-	TRBJ2-1	-	CSATDYNEQFF	TGCAGTGCTACGGACTACAATGAGCAGTTCTTC
TRBV5-1	few	TRBJ2-5	TRBD2	CASSPIGTSETQYF	TGCGCCAGCAGCCCAATAGGGACTAGCGAGACCCAGTACTTC
TRBV10-3	-	TRBJ1-2	-	CAIRGSQPNYGYTF	TGTGCCATCAGGGGATCACAGCCAAACTATGGCTACACCTTC
TRBV27	-	TRBJ1-5	TRBD1	CASSLPDRGYVRQPQHF	TGTGCCAGCAGTTTACCAGACAGGGGATATGTACGTCAGCCCCAGCATTTT
TRBV7-2	many	TRBJ1-4	TRBD1	CASSLRGTGSLWGQTNEKLFF	TGTGCCAGCAGCCTTAGGGGGACAGGGTCTCTTTGGGGCCAGACTAATGAAAAACTGTTTTTT
TRBV25-1	-	TRBJ2-2	TRBD2	CASSELASGNTGELFF	TGTGCCAGCAGTGAACTGGCTAGCGGGAACACCGGGGAGCTGTTTTTT
TRBV12-3/TRBV12-4	-	TRBJ2-6	-	CASSLRYGAAGANVLTF	TGTGCCAGCAGTCTCAGGTACGGGGCGGCCGGGGCCAACGTCCTGACTTTC
TRBV18	-	TRBJ2-1	-	CASSPAIGNEQFF	TGTGCCAGCTCACCAGCAATCGGCAATGAGCAGTTCTTC
TRBV6-8	-	TRBJ2-1	-	CASSYRDSPGSYNEQFF	TGTGCCAGCAGTTACCGGGACTCACCAGGCTCCTACAATGAGCAGTTCTTC
TRBV7-8	-	TRBJ1-5	TRBD1	CASSSHGQGSNQPQHF	TGTGCCAGCAGCTCACATGGACAGGGTAGCAATCAGCCCCAGCATTTT
TRBV12-5	few	TRBJ2-1	TRBD2	CASGLVPDGTSGGGEQFF	TGTGCTAGTGGTTTGGTACCTGACGGGACTAGCGGGGGGGGGGAGCAGTTCTTC
TRBV19	-	TRBJ1-2	-	CARAVEGRGYTF	TGTGCCAGGGCGGTAGAGGGACGCGGCTACACCTTC
TRBV7-6	-	TRBJ2-7	-	CASSRGHSYEQYF	TGTGCCAGCAGCCGTGGCCATTCCTACGAGCAGTACTTC
TRBV4-3	few	TRBJ1-2	-	CASSQVRGLMYGYTF	TGCGCCAGCAGCCAAGTTCGGGGTTTAATGTATGGCTACACCTTC
TRBV12-3/TRBV12-4	-	TRBJ1-5	-	CASSLRGQINQPQHF	TGTGCCAGCAGTTTAAGAGGGCAGATCAATCAGCCCCAGCATTTT
TRBV12-3/TRBV12-4	-	TRBJ1-4	TRBD1	CASRGGTGDEKLFF	TGTGCCAGCAGGGGGGGGACAGGGGATGAAAAACTGTTTTTT
TRBV20-1	-	TRBJ1-2	TRBD1	CSAEGQGPVYGYTF	TGCAGTGCGGAGGGACAGGGTCCCGTCTATGGCTACACCTTC
TRBV20-1	few	TRBJ2-7	TRBD2	CSARDLVGLGLDEQYF	TGCAGTGCTAGAGATTTGGTTGGACTAGGTTTAGACGAGCAGTACTTC
TRBV18	-	TRBJ1-1	-	CASGQGPTEAFF	TGTGCCAGCGGTCAGGGTCCCACTGAAGCTTTCTTT
TRBV28	-	TRBJ2-3	TRBD2	CASSLLPGLAGADTQYF	TGTGCCAGCAGTTTACTCCCTGGACTAGCGGGAGCAGATACGCAGTATTTT
TRBV2	-	TRBJ2-7	-	CASSGPAGNEQYF	TGTGCCAGCAGTGGGCCGGCAGGGAACGAGCAGTACTTC
TRBV20-1	few	TRBJ2-1	TRBD2	CSASPGTSGRIGQFF	TGCAGTGCTAGCCCGGGCACTAGCGGGAGGATCGGGCAGTTCTTC
TRBV7-4	many	TRBJ1-2	TRBD1	CASSLKGTGGYYGYTF	TGTGCCAGCAGCTTAAAGGGGACAGGGGGCTACTATGGCTACACCTTC
TRBV6-2/TRBV6-3	once	TRBJ2-7	TRBD1	CASRSTGGRWSSYEQYF	TGTGCCAGCAGGAGTACAGGGGGAAGATGGAGCTCCTACGAGCAGTACTTC
TRBV7-8	-	TRBJ2-1	-	CASSLSPRYYNEQFF	TGTGCCAGCAGTTTAAGTCCACGATACTACAATGAGCAGTTCTTC
TRBV5-6	once	TRBJ1-2	-	CASSHNGAGYTF	TGTGCCAGCAGCCACAACGGGGCTGGCTACACCTTC
TRBV25-1	few	TRBJ2-7	-	CASSEFGAAREQYF	TGTGCCAGCAGTGAATTCGGGGCAGCCCGGGAGCAGTACTTC
TRBV12-3/TRBV12-4	-	TRBJ2-1	TRBD2	CASSPASGNGEQFF	TGTGCCAGCAGCCCTGCTAGCGGGAATGGGGAGCAGTTCTTC
TRBV20-1	-	TRBJ2-3	-	CSATPASVGRPSTDTQYF	TGCAGTGCCACCCCAGCTAGCGTCGGACGCCCTAGCACAGATACGCAGTATTTT
TRBV3-1	few	TRBJ2-1	TRBD2	CASSQRAGDNEQFF	TGTGCCAGCAGCCAGCGCGCGGGGGACAATGAGCAGTTCTTC
TRBV12-3/TRBV12-4	few	TRBJ1-1	-	CASSFDSGTEAFF	TGTGCCAGCAGTTTCGACTCCGGCACTGAAGCTTTCTTT
TRBV4-1	-	TRBJ1-2	-	CASSQVPGRGGYTF	TGCGCCAGCAGCCAAGTCCCGGGACGGGGTGGCTACACCTTC
TRBV15	-	TRBJ1-5	-	CATTPGEVLQPQHF	TGTGCCACCACACCCGGGGAGGTTCTTCAGCCCCAGCATTTT
TRBV4-1	-	TRBJ1-6	-	CASSPDRDFSPLHF	TGCGCCAGCAGCCCGGACCGCGATTTTTCACCCCTCCACTTT
TRBV7-6	few	TRBJ2-2	TRBD2	CASSSSGGKNTGELFF	TGTGCCAGCAGCTCAAGCGGGGGGAAGAACACCGGGGAGCTGTTTTTT
TRBV7-2	few	TRBJ2-5	-	CASSLGGGRGFFETQYF	TGTGCCAGCAGCTTAGGGGGGGGGCGGGGGTTTTTCGAGACCCAGTACTTC
TRBV6-2/TRBV6-3	once	TRBJ2-1	-	CATMTPSPLTYNEQFF	TGTGCCACCATGACTCCTAGCCCACTTACTTACAATGAGCAGTTCTTC